This T cell receptor beta chain was profiled in a study of response to subunit inactivated influenza vaccine. Overall study results and limits: Authors suggested few new T cells are recruited by each seasonal influenza vaccination.

TCRdb re-called the RT-PCR reads with MiXCR, one entry per CDR3 protein. The table includes a few hundred thousand distinct CDR3 sequences, 20% to 25% detected once. This clonotype occurred a few times. Its specificity is not known. Unmatched junction bases numbered 4, after V lost 4 bases and J lost 2 bases. This CDR3 spans 14 amino acids. This rearrangement joins TRBV12-3 or TRBV12-4 to TRBJ2-5, with 7 nucleotides matching TRBD1. Specimen: PBMCs from blood, collected less than 22 months after vaccination. This receptor was identified in a man between 50 and 75 years old who received an inactivated influenza vaccine. The CDR3 bases are TGTGCCAGCAGTTGGCCGGGACAGCAAGAGACCCAGTACTTC. It yields the protein CASSWPGQQETQYF.